Sequencing of this T cell receptor (beta chain) was carried out in a study of CD8 T cells in ankylosing spondylitis. Quantitative 5'-RACE with molecular barcodes produced the TCR beta libraries. From the 5' RACE reads, TCRdb called clonotypes with MiXCR, one entry per CDR3 protein. The data contain more than 600,000 distinct CDR3 sequences, under 20% of them seen just once; the ten biggest clones take up roughly a fifth. Study results and limitations: Some of these motif variants have turned up before, in reports on reactive arthritis synovial fluid and blood. A TCR beta motif of about eight highly homologous variants appeared characteristic of ankylosing spondylitis blood. Significantly higher representation of disease-linked clones was reported for matched ankylosing spondylitis synovial fluid. Disease-linked clones, CD8+, were relatively rare in peripheral blood.

Germline assignment: CDR1 SGDLS and CDR2 YYNGEE. CDR3 length equals 17 residues. The V end was cut by 2 bases, the J end by 6 bases, with 20 bases between. This clonotype was seen more than once but under ten times. The antigen is unknown. The source is a male donor with ankylosing spondylitis. The chain employs TRBV9 and TRBJ2-2, with unresolved D. Sequenced input: blood, either unsorted or a sorted T cell fraction (not recorded which). CDR3 coding DNA: TGTGCCAGCAGCGTGATAGGTACCTTCCTCGACGCCGGGGAGCTGTTTTTT. Translating it yields CASSVIGTFLDAGELFF.